The 17 T cell receptor beta chains given below trace back to one sample, sequenced in a study of blood T cell repertoires in COVID-19. Measured with immunoSEQ multiplex PCR; TCRdb has only the in-frame clones, and not every one. The data hold tens of thousands of clones, with approximately 80% observed a single time. Sequenced input: peripheral blood. The receptor source for this set is a man in his 70s with acute or convalescent COVID-19.

The rearrangement links TRBV5-4 to TRBJ2-7; weak D call: TRBD1 (7 bases). The CDR3 totals 16 residues. Germline V gives CDR1 SGHNT, CDR2 YYREEE (reference sequence). The V gene lost 2 bases and the J gene lost 3 bases, with 18 bases spanning the gap. CDR3 amino acids: CASSFGGGTGHYEQYF. DNA of the CDR3: TGTGCCAGCAGCTTTGGAGGGGGCACTGGGCACTACGAGCAGTACTTC.

This clone was observed a single time. The rearrangement links TRBV5-1 to TRBJ2-1; 7 bases line up with TRBD2. This CDR3 spans 19 amino acids. Germline V CDR1 and CDR2: SGHRS, YFSETQ. J was trimmed by 8 bases and V by 0 bases; bases with no gene match: 20. CDR3 DNA: TGCGCCAGCAGCTTGGCCGCCCTTTACTTAGCGGGTGGGGGGGATGAGCAGTTCTTC. Its translation is CASSLAALYLAGGGDEQFF.

The gene calls are TRBV28 and TRBJ1-6; D is possibly TRBD1 (6 bases). The V and J ends lost 5 bases and 9 bases respectively, with 17 bases between them. The CDR3 is made up of 15 amino acids. Germline V gene sequence: CDR1 MDHEN, CDR2 SYDVKM. The CDR3 loop is CASSPWTADSSPLHF. DNA for the CDR3: TGTGCCAGCAGTCCCTGGACAGCGGATAGTTCACCCCTCCACTTT.

The chain uses TRBV25-1 and TRBJ2-5; perhaps TRBD2 as D (6 bases). Germline CDR1 MGHDK, CDR2 SYGVNS. V was shortened by 3 bases and J by 5 bases, with 16 bases between the two germline ends. The CDR3 runs to 15 residues. This CDR3 reads CASSDWGDDFETQYF. The CDR3 nucleotides are TGTGCCAGCAGTGATTGGGGGGACGACTTTGAGACCCAGTACTTC.

The genes are TRBV7-9 and TRBJ2-3; 8 bases align to TRBD1. Trimming cost V 4 bases and J 0 bases; bases outside gene matches: 6. The germline V gene encodes CDR1 SEHNR and CDR2 FQNEAQ (reference sequence). CDR3 length: 16 residues. The CDR3 here is CASSWRQGTSTDTQYF. The CDR3 bases are TGTGCCAGCAGCTGGCGACAGGGGACTAGCACAGATACGCAGTATTTT.

This chain's CDR3 is CASSQTSRAGANVLTF. The DNA for the CDR3 is TGTGCCAGCAGCCAGACTAGCAGGGCTGGGGCCAACGTCCTGACTTTC. The chain links TRBV3-1 (or the pseudogene TRBV3-2) to TRBJ2-6; 7 bases align to TRBD2. The CDR3 runs to 16 residues. Per germline, CDR1 LGHDT and CDR2 YNNKEL (reference sequence). V shed 3 bases and J 2 bases; nucleotides not matched to a gene: 4.

The V gene is TRBV18, the J gene TRBJ2-7; no firm D call. This CDR3 contains 13 residues. Germline loops: CDR1 KGHSH, CDR2 LQKENI. The V end lost 0 bases, the J end lost 3 bases, and 6 bases lay between the germline ends. Here the CDR3 reads CASSPPFSYEQYF. The CDR3 bases are TGTGCCAGCTCACCACCGTTCAGCTACGAGCAGTACTTC.

The chain links TRBV2 to TRBJ1-2; TRBD1 aligns across 9 bases. The CDR3 is 14 amino acids. Germline V gene sequence: CDR1 SNHLY, CDR2 FYNNEI. Trimming removed 6 bases from V and 5 bases from J; junction bases left unmatched: 7. The CDR3 sequence: CASRTTGGGYGYTF. The CDR3 bases are TGTGCCAGCAGAACCACAGGGGGCGGGTATGGCTACACCTTC.

V usage is TRBV7-9 and J usage is TRBJ2-1, with TRBD2 matching 10 bases. V shed 11 bases and J 5 bases; nucleotides not matched to a gene: 3. The CDR3 sequence is 12 residues long. CDR1 is SEHNR and CDR2 is FQNEAQ in the germline V gene (reference sequence). The CDR3 protein is CAEREGNNEQFF. The CDR3 region has the DNA TGTGCCGAGCGGGAGGGAAACAATGAGCAGTTCTTC.

The CDR3 reads CASSAQQGNTGELFF. The CDR3 nucleotides read TGTGCCAGTAGTGCCCAACAGGGGAACACCGGGGAGCTGTTTTTT. The rearrangement links TRBV19 to TRBJ2-2; TRBD1 is a possible D gene (6 bases). In germline, CDR1 is LNHDA, CDR2 SQIVND (reference sequence). Trimming left V 5 bases short and J 1 base short, with 11 bases between. This CDR3 region has 15 residues.

The genes are TRBV2 and TRBJ2-2, with 9 bases that match TRBD1. This CDR3 has 16 amino acids. Looked up from germline, CDR1 is SNHLY and CDR2 is FYNNEI. The J segment lost 5 bases and the V segment lost 8 bases, leaving 12 bases of the junction unmatched. The DNA of the CDR3 is TGTGCCAGCTCTATCGGCGGGACAGGGAGGACCGGGGAGCTGTTTTTT. The encoded protein is CASSIGGTGRTGELFF.

This clone was found a few times. Here the CDR3 reads CSAESRDYYF. The CDR3 nucleotides read TGCAGTGCCGAAAGCAGGGACTACTACTTC. This chain connects TRBV20-1 to TRBJ2-5; TRBD2 matches 7 bases. CDR1 and CDR2 (germline): DFQATT, SNEGSKA (reference sequence). Trimming at V came to 6 bases and at J to 14 bases, leaving 9 bases not matched to a gene. CDR3 length: 10 residues.

The chain employs TRBV11-1 and TRBJ2-3; 8 bases align to TRBD1. This CDR3 has 14 amino acids. From germline, CDR1 is SGHAT and CDR2 FQDESV (reference sequence). V gave up 4 bases and J gave up 6 bases; unmatched junction bases: 6. DNA of the CDR3: TGTGCCAGCAGCTCAGACAGGGGAGGTGATACGCAGTATTTT. This encodes CASSSDRGGDTQYF.

The CDR3 nucleotides read TGTGCCAGCAGCTTAGGGGACAGGGTACACAATGAGCAGTTCTTC. It specifies CASSLGDRVHNEQFF. The chain combines TRBV7-2 with TRBJ2-1, with TRBD1 matching over 9 bases. V trimming: 1 base; J trimming: 5 bases; junction bases outside the gene matches: 3. CDR3 length: 15 residues. The germline gives CDR1 SGHTA, CDR2 FQGNSA.

V is TRBV4-1 and J is TRBJ2-3, with a tentative D call TRBD2 (5 bases). V dropped 0 bases and J dropped 8 bases, with 12 bases sitting between them. Germline loops: CDR1 MGHRA, CDR2 YSYEKL. CDR3 length equals 14 residues. The CDR3 nucleotides read TGCGCCAGCAGCCAAGATAAAAGGGCGGGTACGCAGTATTTT. As protein: CASSQDKRAGTQYF.

V is TRBV27 and J is TRBJ2-1; possible D gene TRBD2, 6 bases. The germline V gene has CDR1 MNHEY and CDR2 SMNVEV (reference sequence). The CDR3 has 13 residues. V lost 6 bases to trimming and J lost 7 bases, with 13 bases between them. CDR3 loop: CASRVGGENEQFF. DNA for the CDR3: TGTGCCAGCAGAGTCGGGGGAGAAAATGAGCAGTTCTTC.

The chain couples TRBV27 to TRBJ1-1; TRBD1 might be the D (6 bases). V dropped 2 bases and J dropped 2 bases, with 12 bases sitting between them. CDR3 size: 15 residues. Germline CDR1 reads MNHEY; CDR2 reads SMNVEV (reference sequence). The DNA for the CDR3 is TGTGCCAGCAGTTTACGAGGGACAACCAACACTGAAGCTTTCTTT. As protein: CASSLRGTTNTEAFF.